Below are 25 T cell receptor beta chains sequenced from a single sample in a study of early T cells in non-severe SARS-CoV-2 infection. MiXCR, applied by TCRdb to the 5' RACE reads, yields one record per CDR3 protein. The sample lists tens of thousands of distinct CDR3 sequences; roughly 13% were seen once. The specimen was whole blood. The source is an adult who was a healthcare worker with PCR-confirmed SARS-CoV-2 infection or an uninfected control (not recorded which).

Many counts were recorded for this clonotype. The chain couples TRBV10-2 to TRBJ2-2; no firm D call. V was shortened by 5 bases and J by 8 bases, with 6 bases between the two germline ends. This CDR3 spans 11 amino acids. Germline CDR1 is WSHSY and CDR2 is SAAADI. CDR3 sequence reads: CASSKGGELFF. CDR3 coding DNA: TGCGCCAGCAGTAAGGGAGGGGAGCTGTTTTTT.

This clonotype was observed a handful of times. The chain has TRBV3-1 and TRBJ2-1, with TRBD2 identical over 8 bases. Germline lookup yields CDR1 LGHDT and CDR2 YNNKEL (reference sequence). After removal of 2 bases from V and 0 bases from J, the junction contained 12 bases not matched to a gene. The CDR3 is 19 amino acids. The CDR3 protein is CASSQYGLAGPSSYNEQFF. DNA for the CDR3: TGTGCCAGCAGCCAATACGGGCTAGCGGGCCCAAGCTCCTACAATGAGCAGTTCTTC.

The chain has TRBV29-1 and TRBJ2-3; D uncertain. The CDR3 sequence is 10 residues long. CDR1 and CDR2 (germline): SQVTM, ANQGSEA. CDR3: CCTSTDTQYF. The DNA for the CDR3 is TGCTGCACTAGCACAGATACGCAGTATTTT.

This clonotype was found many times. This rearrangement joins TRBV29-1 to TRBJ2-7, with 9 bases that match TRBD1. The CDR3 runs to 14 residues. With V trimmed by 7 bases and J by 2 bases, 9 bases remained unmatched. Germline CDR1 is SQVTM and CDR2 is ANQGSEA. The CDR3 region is CSARPGDRAYEQYF. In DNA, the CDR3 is TGCAGCGCCCGCCCCGGGGACAGGGCCTACGAGCAGTACTTC.

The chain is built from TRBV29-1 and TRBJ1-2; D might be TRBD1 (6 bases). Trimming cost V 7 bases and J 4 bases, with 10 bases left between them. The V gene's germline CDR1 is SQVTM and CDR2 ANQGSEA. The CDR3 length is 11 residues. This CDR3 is CSDQDSYGYTF. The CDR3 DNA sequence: TGCAGCGACCAGGACAGCTATGGCTACACCTTC.

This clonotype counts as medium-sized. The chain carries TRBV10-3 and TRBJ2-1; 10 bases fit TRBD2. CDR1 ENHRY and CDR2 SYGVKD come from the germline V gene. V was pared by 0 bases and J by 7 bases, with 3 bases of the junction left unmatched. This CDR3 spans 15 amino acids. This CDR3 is CAISESTSGINEQFF. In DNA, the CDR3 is TGTGCCATCAGTGAGTCTACTAGCGGGATTAATGAGCAGTTCTTC.

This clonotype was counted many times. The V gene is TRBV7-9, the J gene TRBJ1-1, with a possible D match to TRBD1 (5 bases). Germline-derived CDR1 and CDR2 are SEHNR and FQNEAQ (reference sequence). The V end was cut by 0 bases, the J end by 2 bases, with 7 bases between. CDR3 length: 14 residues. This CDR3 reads CASSLATANTEAFF. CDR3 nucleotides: TGTGCCAGCAGCTTAGCGACAGCCAACACTGAAGCTTTCTTT.

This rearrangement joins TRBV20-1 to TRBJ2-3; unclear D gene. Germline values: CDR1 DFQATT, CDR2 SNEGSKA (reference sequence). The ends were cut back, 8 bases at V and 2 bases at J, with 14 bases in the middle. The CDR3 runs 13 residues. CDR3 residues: CSRCRFNTDTQYF. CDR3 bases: TGCAGTCGGTGTCGCTTTAACACAGATACGCAGTATTTT.

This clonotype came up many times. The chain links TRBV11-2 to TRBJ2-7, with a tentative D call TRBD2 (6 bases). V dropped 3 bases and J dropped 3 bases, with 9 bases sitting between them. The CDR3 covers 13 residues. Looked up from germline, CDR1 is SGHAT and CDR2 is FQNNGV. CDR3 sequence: CASSLEGGYEQYF. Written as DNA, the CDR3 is TGTGCCAGCAGCTTGGAGGGTGGCTACGAGCAGTACTTC.

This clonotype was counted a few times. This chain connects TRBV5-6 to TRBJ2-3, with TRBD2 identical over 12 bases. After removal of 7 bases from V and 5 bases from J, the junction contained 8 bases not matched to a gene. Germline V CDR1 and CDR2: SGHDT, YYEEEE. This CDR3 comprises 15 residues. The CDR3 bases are TGTGCCAGCGGGAAGACTAGCGGGAGAGAAGATACGCAGTATTTT. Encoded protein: CASGKTSGREDTQYF. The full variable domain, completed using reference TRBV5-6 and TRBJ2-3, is DAGVTQSPTHLIKTRGQQVTLRCSPKSGHDTVSWYQQALGQGPQFIFQYYEEEERQRGNFPDRFSGHQFPNYSSELNVNALLLGDSALYLCASGKTSGREDTQYFGPGTRLTVL.

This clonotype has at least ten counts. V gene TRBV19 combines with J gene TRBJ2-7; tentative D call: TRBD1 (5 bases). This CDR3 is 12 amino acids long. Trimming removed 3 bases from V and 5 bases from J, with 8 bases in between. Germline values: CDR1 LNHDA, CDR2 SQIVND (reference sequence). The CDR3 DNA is TGTGCCAGTAGTATCACCAGGGACGAGCAGTACTTC. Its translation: CASSITRDEQYF.

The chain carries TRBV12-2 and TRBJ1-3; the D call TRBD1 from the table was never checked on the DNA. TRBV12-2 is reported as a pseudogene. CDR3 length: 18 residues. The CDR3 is CASRSQRGRPVSGNTIYF. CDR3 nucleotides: TGTGCAAGTCGCTCCCAGAGGGGCAGACCAGTCTCTGGAAACACCATATATTTT.

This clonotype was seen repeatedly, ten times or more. In DNA form, the CDR3 reads TGTGCCAGCAGCTTGGGGGGGGCAAGTAAGGCCCTCCACTTT. Residues: CASSLGGASKALHF. This chain uses TRBV11-2 with TRBJ1-6, with D possibly matching TRBD1 (6 bases). The CDR3 is 14 amino acids. The germline V gene has CDR1 SGHAT and CDR2 FQNNGV. With 3 bases removed from V and 14 bases from J, the gap between germline ends came to 17 bases.

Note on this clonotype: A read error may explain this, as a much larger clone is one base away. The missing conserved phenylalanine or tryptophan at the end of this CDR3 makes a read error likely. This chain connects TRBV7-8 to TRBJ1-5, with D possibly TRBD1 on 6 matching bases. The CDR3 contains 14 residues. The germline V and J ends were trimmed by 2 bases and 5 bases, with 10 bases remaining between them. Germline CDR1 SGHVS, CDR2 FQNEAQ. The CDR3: CASSLSPGDQPQHI. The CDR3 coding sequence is TGTGCCAGCAGCTTATCTCCAGGGGATCAGCCCCAGCATATT.

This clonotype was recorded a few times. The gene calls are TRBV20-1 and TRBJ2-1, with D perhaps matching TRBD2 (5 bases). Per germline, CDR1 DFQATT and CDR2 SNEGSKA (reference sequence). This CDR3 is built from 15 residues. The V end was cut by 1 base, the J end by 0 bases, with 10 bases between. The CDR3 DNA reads TGCAGTGCTAGAGCGGACTGGAGCTCCTACAATGAGCAGTTCTTC. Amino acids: CSARADWSSYNEQFF.

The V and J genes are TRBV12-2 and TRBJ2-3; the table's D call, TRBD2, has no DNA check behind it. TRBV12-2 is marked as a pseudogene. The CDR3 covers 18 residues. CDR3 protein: CASRFVRVRGSGSDTQYF. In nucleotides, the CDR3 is TGTGCAAGTCGCTTCGTCAGGGTGCGCGGGAGTGGTTCAGATACGCAGTATTTT.

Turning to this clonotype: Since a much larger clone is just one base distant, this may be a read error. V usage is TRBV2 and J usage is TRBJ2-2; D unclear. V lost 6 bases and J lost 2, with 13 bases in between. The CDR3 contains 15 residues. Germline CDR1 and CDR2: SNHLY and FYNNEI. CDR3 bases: TGTGCCAGCAGAACCGGGTCACCAAACACCGGGGAGCTGTTTTTT. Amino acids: CASRTGSPNTGELFF.

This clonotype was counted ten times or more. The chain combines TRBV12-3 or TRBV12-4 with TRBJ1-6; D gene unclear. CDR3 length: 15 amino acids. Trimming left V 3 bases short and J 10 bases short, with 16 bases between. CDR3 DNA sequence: TGTGCCAGCAGTTTCTTCGCCCCCGAGGAATCACCCCTCCACTTT. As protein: CASSFFAPEESPLHF.

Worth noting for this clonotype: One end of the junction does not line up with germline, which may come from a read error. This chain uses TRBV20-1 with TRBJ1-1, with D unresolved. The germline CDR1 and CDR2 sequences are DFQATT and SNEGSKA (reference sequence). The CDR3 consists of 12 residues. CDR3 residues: CSARTPANTEAF. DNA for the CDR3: TGCAGTGCTAGAACTCCAGCGAACACTGAAGCTTTT.

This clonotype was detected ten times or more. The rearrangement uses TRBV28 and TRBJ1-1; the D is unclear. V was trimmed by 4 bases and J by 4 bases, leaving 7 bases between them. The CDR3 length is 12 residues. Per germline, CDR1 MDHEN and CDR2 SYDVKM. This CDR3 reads CASSWGGTEAFF. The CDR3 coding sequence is TGTGCCAGCAGTTGGGGAGGCACTGAAGCTTTCTTT.

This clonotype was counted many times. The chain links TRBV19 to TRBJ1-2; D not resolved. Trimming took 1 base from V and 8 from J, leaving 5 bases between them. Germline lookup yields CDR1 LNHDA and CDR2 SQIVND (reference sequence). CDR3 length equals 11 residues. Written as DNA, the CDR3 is TGTGCCAGTAGTATAGGAAGAGGCTACACCTTC. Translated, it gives CASSIGRGYTF.

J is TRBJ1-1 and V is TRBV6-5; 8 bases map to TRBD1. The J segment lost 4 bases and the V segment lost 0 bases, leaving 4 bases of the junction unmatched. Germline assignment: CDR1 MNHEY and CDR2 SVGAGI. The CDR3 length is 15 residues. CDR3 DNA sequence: TGTGCCAGCAGTTACTCGACTCAGGGGGCCACTGAAGCTTTCTTT. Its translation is CASSYSTQGATEAFF.

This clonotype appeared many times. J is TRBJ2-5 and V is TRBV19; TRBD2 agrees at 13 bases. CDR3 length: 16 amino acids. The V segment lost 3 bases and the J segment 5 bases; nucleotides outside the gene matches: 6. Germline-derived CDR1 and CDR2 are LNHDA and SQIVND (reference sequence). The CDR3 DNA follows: TGTGCCAGTAGTATTGGACTAGCGGGAGATCGTGAGACCCAGTACTTC. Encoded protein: CASSIGLAGDRETQYF.

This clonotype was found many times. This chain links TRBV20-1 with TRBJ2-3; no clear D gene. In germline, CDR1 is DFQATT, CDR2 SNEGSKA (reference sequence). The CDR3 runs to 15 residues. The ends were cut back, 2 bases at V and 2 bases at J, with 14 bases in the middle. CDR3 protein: CSARYRLDPTDTQYF. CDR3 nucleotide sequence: TGCAGTGCTAGATACCGACTCGATCCCACAGATACGCAGTATTTT.

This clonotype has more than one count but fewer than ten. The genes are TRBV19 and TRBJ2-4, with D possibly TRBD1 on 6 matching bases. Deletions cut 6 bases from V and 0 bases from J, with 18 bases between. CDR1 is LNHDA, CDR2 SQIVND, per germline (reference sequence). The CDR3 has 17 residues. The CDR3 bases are TGTGCCAGTAGCCCTCAACCAGGGGATTTAGCCAAAAACATTCAGTACTTC. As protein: CASSPQPGDLAKNIQYF.